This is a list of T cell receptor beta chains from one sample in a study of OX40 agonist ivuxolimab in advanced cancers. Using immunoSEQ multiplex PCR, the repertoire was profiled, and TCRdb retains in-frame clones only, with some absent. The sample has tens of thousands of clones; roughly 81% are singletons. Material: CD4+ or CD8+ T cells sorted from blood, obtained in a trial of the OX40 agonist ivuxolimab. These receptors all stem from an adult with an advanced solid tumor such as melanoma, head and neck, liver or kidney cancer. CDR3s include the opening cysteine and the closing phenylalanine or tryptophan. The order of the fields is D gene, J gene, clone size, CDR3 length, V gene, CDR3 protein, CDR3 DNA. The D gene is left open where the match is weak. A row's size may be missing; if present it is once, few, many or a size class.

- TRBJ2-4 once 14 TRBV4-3 CASSQDAGTNIQYF TGCGCCAGCAGCCAAGATGCGGGGACAAACATTCAGTACTTC
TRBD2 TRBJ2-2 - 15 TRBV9 CASSPGTSVPGELFF TGTGCCAGCAGCCCTGGGACTAGTGTACCCGGGGAGCTGTTTTTT
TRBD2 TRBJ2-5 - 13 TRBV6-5 CASKRGLQETQYF TGTGCCAGCAAGCGGGGCTTACAAGAGACCCAGTACTTC
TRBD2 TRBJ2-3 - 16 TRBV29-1 CSVEGTSGGFTDTQYF TGCAGCGTTGAGGGGACTAGCGGGGGGTTCACAGATACGCAGTATTTT
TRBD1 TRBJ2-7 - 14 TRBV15 CATSGDRVSYEQYF TGTGCCACCAGTGGGGACAGGGTCTCCTACGAGCAGTACTTC
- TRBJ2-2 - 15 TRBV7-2 CASSTQGPNTGELFF TGTGCCAGCAGCACACAGGGACCGAACACCGGGGAGCTGTTTTTT
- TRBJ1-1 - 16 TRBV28 CASSSAGQIVNTEAFF TGTGCCAGCAGTTCCGCCGGGCAGATAGTGAACACTGAAGCTTTCTTT
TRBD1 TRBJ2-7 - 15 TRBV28 CASSLYGTGAYEQYF TGTGCCAGCAGTTTATATGGGACAGGGGCCTACGAGCAGTACTTC
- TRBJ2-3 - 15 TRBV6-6 CASSSGMSSTDTQYF TGTGCCAGCAGTTCCGGGATGTCAAGCACAGATACGCAGTATTTT
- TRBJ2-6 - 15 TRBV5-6 CASSLVGAGANVLTF TGTGCCAGCAGCTTGGTAGGGGCTGGGGCCAACGTCCTGACTTTC